This T cell receptor (beta chain) came from a study of T cell responses to AZD1222 COVID-19 vaccine. General observations from the study: Spike was spanned by vaccine-associated CD4 TCRs, with dominance at 160-218 and 743-854. Without day 14 samples, only post-peak T cell repertoires were studied.

Repertoires were generated with immunoSEQ multiplex PCR, while TCRdb's copy carries only in-frame clones and drops some. The sample comprises over 100,000 clones, more than 90% of which are singletons, and around 1.6% rests with the top ten. Concerning this clone: Its antigen is unidentified.

The CDR3 consists of 15 residues. Germline lookup yields CDR1 SGHDT and CDR2 YYEEEE. The ends were cut back, 4 bases at V and 0 bases at J, with 11 bases in the middle. This sequence originates from an adult in good health. The sample was peripheral blood, taken on day 0 of AZD1222 vaccination. The rearrangement uses TRBV5-6 and TRBJ1-5, with unresolved D. The CDR3: CASSGNSNSNQPQHF. CDR3 in DNA: TGTGCCAGCAGCGGGAACAGCAATAGCAATCAGCCCCAGCATTTT.